The 28 T cell receptor beta chains presented below share a single source sample, sequenced in a study of identifying expanded T cells in peripheral blood. This table comes from immunoSEQ multiplex PCR, and its TCRdb copy is limited to in-frame clones, with some not included. The sample holds under 150,000 clones, 86% seen once. Sequencing was carried out using blood. The receptors were sampled from a person aged 18 to 75 in good health.

The V gene is TRBV2, the J gene TRBJ1-4; D gene unclear. This CDR3 comprises 14 residues. CDR1 and CDR2 (germline): SNHLY, FYNNEI. With 4 bases removed from V and 0 bases from J, the gap between germline ends came to 6 bases. The CDR3 sequence is CASSVLTTNEKLFF. CDR3 DNA sequence: TGTGCCAGCAGTGTCCTAACAACTAATGAAAAACTGTTTTTT.

This clone was detected only once. V usage is TRBV18 and J usage is TRBJ2-3, with D uncertain. The CDR3 is 11 residues long. V was cut by 2 bases and J by 5 bases, with 2 bases left in between. The germline V gene has CDR1 KGHSH and CDR2 LQKENI. CDR3: CASSPGDTQYF. The DNA of the CDR3 is TGTGCCAGCTCACCAGGAGATACGCAGTATTTT.

The CDR3 bases are TGTGCCAGCTCAACGGAGAACACTGAAGCTTTCTTT. Amino acid sequence: CASSTENTEAFF. The rearrangement joins TRBV18 to TRBJ1-1; D is uncertain. V was clipped by 5 bases and J by 1 base, with 5 bases between them. The CDR3 runs 12 residues. Germline V gene sequence: CDR1 KGHSH, CDR2 LQKENI.

The chain is built from TRBV5-6 and TRBJ2-7; either TRBD1 or TRBD2 may supply D (5 bases each). CDR3 length: 14 residues. In germline, CDR1 is SGHDT, CDR2 YYEEEE. V dropped 2 bases and J dropped 6 bases, with 15 bases sitting between them. CDR3 sequence (DNA): TGTGCCAGCAGCTTTTTGGGGGAAGGCAGCGAGCAGTACTTC. This translates into CASSFLGEGSEQYF.

The CDR3 reads CASSRFLYRQSRANVLTF. In DNA form, the CDR3 reads TGTGCCAGCAGCAGGTTTTTGTATAGGCAAAGTCGGGCCAACGTCCTGACTTTC. The chain links TRBV12-1 to TRBJ2-6. TRBV12-1 is assigned pseudogene status. The length of the CDR3 is 18 residues.

This clone was detected once. The rearrangement joins TRBV5-1 to TRBJ2-1, with 7 bases that match TRBD2. The V and J ends lost 2 bases and 7 bases, in that order; junction bases with no gene match: 3. This CDR3 comprises 13 residues. Germline V gene sequence: CDR1 SGHRS, CDR2 YFSETQ. The CDR3 is CASSFLAENEQFF. The DNA of the CDR3 is TGCGCCAGCAGCTTCCTAGCGGAGAATGAGCAGTTCTTC. The full variable domain, completed using reference TRBV5-1 and TRBJ2-1, is KAGVTQTPRYLIKTRGQQVTLSCSPISGHRSVSWYQQTPGQGLQFLFEYFSETQRNKGNFPGRFSGRQFSNSRSEMNVSTLELGDSALYLCASSFLAENEQFFGPGTRLTVL.

The chain carries TRBV9 and TRBJ2-3; the D gene is possibly TRBD2 (6 bases). V was cut by 4 bases and J by 0 bases, with 12 bases left in between. This CDR3 is 15 amino acids long. Germline CDR1 is SGDLS and CDR2 is YYNGEE. The CDR3 loop is CASSLGLSSTDTQYF. Written as DNA, the CDR3 is TGTGCCAGCAGCTTGGGACTTTCTAGCACAGATACGCAGTATTTT.

V is TRBV7-9 and J is TRBJ2-3; maybe TRBD2 (7 bases). The CDR3 spans 17 residues. Trimming removed 1 base from V and 3 bases from J, with 17 bases in between. In germline, CDR1 is SEHNR, CDR2 FQNEAQ (reference sequence). The CDR3 loop reads CASSLGISGGQTDTQYF. Written as DNA, the CDR3 is TGTGCCAGCAGCTTAGGGATTTCCGGGGGGCAGACAGATACGCAGTATTTT. Complete variable domain (other parts from reference TRBV7-9 and TRBJ2-3): DTGVSQNPRHKITKRGQNVTFRCDPISEHNRLYWYRQTLGQGPEFLTYFQNEAQLEKSRLLSDRFSAERPKGSFSTLEIQRTEQGDSAMYLCASSLGISGGQTDTQYFGPGTRLTVL.

V gene TRBV6-5 combines with J gene TRBJ2-7; 11 positions agree with TRBD2. Germline trimming cut 4 bases from V and 4 bases from J; bases unmatched to any gene: 6. CDR1 and CDR2 from the germline V gene are MNHEY and SVGAGI. CDR3 length equals 15 residues. Written as DNA, the CDR3 is TGTGCCAGCAGTTTGACTAGCGGGAATCGGTACGAGCAGTACTTC. Translating it yields CASSLTSGNRYEQYF.

The J gene is TRBJ2-2, the V gene TRBV25-1; tentatively, D is TRBD1 (7 bases). The CDR3 runs to 15 residues. The germline V gene encodes CDR1 MGHDK and CDR2 SYGVNS. V lost 4 bases, J lost 3 bases, and 12 bases lay in between. This CDR3 reads CASSATRGDTGELFF. The CDR3 region has the DNA TGTGCCAGCAGTGCCACCAGGGGGGACACCGGGGAGCTGTTTTTT.

J is TRBJ1-3 and V is TRBV19, with D uncertain. CDR1 and CDR2 from the germline V gene are LNHDA and SQIVND (reference sequence). Trimming removed 5 bases at V and 0 bases at J, with 11 bases between. This CDR3 is built from 15 residues. CDR3: CASSAQRGSGNTIYF. The CDR3 bases are TGTGCCAGTAGTGCCCAGCGGGGCTCTGGAAACACCATATATTTT.

The V call is TRBV5-1, the J call TRBJ2-2; D gene unclear. Germline loops: CDR1 SGHRS, CDR2 YFSETQ. V lost 1 base to trimming and J lost 2 bases, with 3 bases between them. The CDR3 covers 13 residues. This CDR3 is CASSLRNTGELFF. DNA of the CDR3: TGCGCCAGCAGCTTGCGTAACACCGGGGAGCTGTTTTTT.

This rearrangement joins TRBV7-9 to TRBJ1-1; D remains unclear. The V gene's germline CDR1 is SEHNR and CDR2 FQNEAQ (reference sequence). The CDR3 is 14 amino acids. V was shortened by 1 base and J by 0 bases, with 6 bases between the two germline ends. CDR3 coding DNA: TGTGCCAGCAGCTTAGATTTCTTGAACACTGAAGCTTTCTTT. Translated: CASSLDFLNTEAFF.

This rearrangement joins TRBV16 to TRBJ2-1; D gene ambiguous. Between the trimmed V and J ends, which lost 1 base and 1 base, there was a span of 8 bases. The CDR3 contains 15 residues. Germline V CDR1 and CDR2: KGHSY, FQNENV. CDR3 sequence reads: CASSQYQASYNEQFF. CDR3 coding DNA: TGTGCCAGCAGCCAATACCAAGCTTCCTACAATGAGCAGTTCTTC.

The chain couples TRBV6-6 to TRBJ1-1, with 9 nucleotides matching TRBD1. CDR1 is MNHNY, CDR2 SVGAGI, per germline (reference sequence). V shed 0 bases and J 8 bases; nucleotides not matched to a gene: 1. The CDR3 sequence is 13 residues long. The CDR3 nucleotides read TGTGCCAGCAGTTACTCGGGACAGGGCGAAGCTTTCTTT. Encoded protein: CASSYSGQGEAFF.

The chain carries TRBV5-3 and TRBJ2-7; D might be TRBD1 (5 bases). TRBV5-3 is designated an ORF whose function remains uncertain. The CDR3 spans 11 residues. Trimming took off 3 bases at V and 7 bases at J, with 8 bases between the two ends. CDR3 in DNA: TGTGCCAGAAGCTCTCACAGGGAGCAGTACTTC. Amino acid sequence: CARSSHREQYF.

The V gene is TRBV11-3, the J gene TRBJ2-2; no firm D call. Germline-derived CDR1 and CDR2 are SGHNT and YENEEA. The CDR3 totals 13 residues. V was shortened by 2 bases and J by 3 bases, with 4 bases between the two germline ends. CDR3 loop: CASSLQDTGELFF. CDR3 sequence (DNA): TGTGCCAGCAGCTTACAGGACACCGGGGAGCTGTTTTTT.

The J gene is TRBJ2-3, the V gene TRBV4-1; 15 nucleotides line up with TRBD2. V dropped 2 bases and J dropped 3; count of bases not matched to a gene: 9. CDR3 length equals 19 residues. Germline CDR1 MGHRA, CDR2 YSYEKL. The CDR3 region has the DNA TGCGCCAGCAGCCAACCCGGACTAGCGGGAGGGCCATCGACAGATACGCAGTATTTT. Amino acids: CASSQPGLAGGPSTDTQYF.

This clone was detected only once. The J gene is TRBJ2-6, the V gene TRBV9; D is possibly TRBD1 or TRBD2 (5 bases each). V lost 0 bases to trimming and J lost 1 base, with 11 bases between them. This CDR3 is 17 amino acids long. Per germline, CDR1 SGDLS and CDR2 YYNGEE. The CDR3 DNA sequence: TGTGCCAGCAGCGTAGGGGGGACGGTATCTGGGGCCAACGTCCTGACTTTC. Translation gives CASSVGGTVSGANVLTF. Combining the CDR3 with reference TRBV9 and TRBJ2-6 gives the whole variable domain DSGVTQTPKHLITATGQRVTLRCSPRSGDLSVYWYQQSLDQGLQFLIQYYNGEERAKGNILERFSAQQFPDLHSELNLSSLELGDSALYFCASSVGGTVSGANVLTFGAGSRLTVL.

Only one count was recorded for this clone. The chain uses TRBV7-9 and TRBJ1-1; unclear D gene. V gave up 2 bases and J gave up 4 bases, with 5 bases separating them. The germline V gene encodes CDR1 SEHNR and CDR2 FQNEAQ (reference sequence). The CDR3 contains 12 residues. In DNA, the CDR3 is TGTGCCAGCAGCTTACCTACCACTGAAGCTTTCTTT. Translated: CASSLPTTEAFF.

The chain recombines TRBV7-2 with TRBJ2-7; D is undetermined. The germline V gene has CDR1 SGHTA and CDR2 FQGNSA. This CDR3 contains 11 residues. Trimming removed 0 bases at V and 7 bases at J, with 4 bases between. CDR3: CASSLAEEQYF. The CDR3 DNA follows: TGTGCCAGCAGCTTAGCGGAGGAGCAGTACTTC.

This chain links TRBV7-3 with TRBJ2-1; D is unresolved. The germline V and J ends were trimmed by 4 bases and 6 bases, with 10 bases remaining between them. Germline V gene sequence: CDR1 SGHTA, CDR2 FQGTGA. The CDR3 has 13 residues. CDR3 nucleotides: TGTGCCAGCAGCTATCCCTCCACCAATGAGCAGTTCTTC. This sequence encodes CASSYPSTNEQFF.

This chain joins TRBV5-1 and TRBJ2-2; D is perhaps TRBD1 (6 bases). The CDR3 length is 15 residues. Per germline, CDR1 SGHRS and CDR2 YFSETQ. Trimming stripped 6 bases from V and 5 bases from J, with 17 bases between. The CDR3 DNA reads TGCGCCAGCATCCAGGGGCAGGGTGGAACCGGGGAGCTGTTTTTT. This codes for CASIQGQGGTGELFF.

J is TRBJ2-7 and V is TRBV10-1; tentatively, D is TRBD1 or TRBD2 (5 bases each). CDR1 is WNHNN, CDR2 SYGVQD, per germline (reference sequence). V was shortened by 6 bases and J by 0 bases, with 18 bases between the two germline ends. The CDR3 loop spans 16 amino acids. The CDR3 sequence is CASSEGRGPVSYEQYF. In DNA form, the CDR3 reads TGCGCCAGCAGCGAAGGTAGGGGACCCGTCTCCTACGAGCAGTACTTC.

CDR3 in amino acids: CASSRRGQGRQPQHF. CDR3 coding DNA: TGTGCCAGCAGCCGACGTGGACAGGGCCGTCAGCCCCAGCATTTT. The chain has TRBV28 and TRBJ1-5; 8 nucleotides line up with TRBD1. The J segment lost 6 bases and the V segment lost 6 bases, leaving 10 bases of the junction unmatched. The length of the CDR3 is 15 residues. Germline V lookup: CDR1 MDHEN, CDR2 SYDVKM.

The chain carries TRBV11-3 and TRBJ2-3; perhaps TRBD1 as D (6 bases). Germline assignment: CDR1 SGHNT and CDR2 YENEEA. This CDR3 contains 12 residues. With 4 bases removed from V and 7 bases from J, the gap between germline ends came to 9 bases. CDR3 sequence (DNA): TGTGCCAGCAGCTCACAGGGTCATACGCAGTATTTT. It is translated as CASSSQGHTQYF.

The rearrangement joins TRBV2 to TRBJ2-5; maybe TRBD2 (5 bases). CDR3 length: 13 amino acids. CDR1 is SNHLY and CDR2 is FYNNEI in the germline V gene. V was pared by 9 bases and J by 1 base, with 12 bases between. The CDR3 loop reads CASLGSLQETQYF. CDR3 nucleotides: TGTGCCAGTCTAGGGAGCCTCCAAGAGACCCAGTACTTC.

This clone turned up a few times. The J gene is TRBJ2-5, the V gene TRBV7-9, with D perhaps being TRBD1 or TRBD2 (6 bases each). From germline, CDR1 is SEHNR and CDR2 FQNEAQ (reference sequence). The CDR3 runs 14 residues. The V end was cut by 2 bases, the J end by 5 bases, with 12 bases between. CDR3 loop: CASSLRRGMETQYF. For the CDR3, the DNA is TGTGCCAGCAGCTTACGGAGGGGGATGGAGACCCAGTACTTC.